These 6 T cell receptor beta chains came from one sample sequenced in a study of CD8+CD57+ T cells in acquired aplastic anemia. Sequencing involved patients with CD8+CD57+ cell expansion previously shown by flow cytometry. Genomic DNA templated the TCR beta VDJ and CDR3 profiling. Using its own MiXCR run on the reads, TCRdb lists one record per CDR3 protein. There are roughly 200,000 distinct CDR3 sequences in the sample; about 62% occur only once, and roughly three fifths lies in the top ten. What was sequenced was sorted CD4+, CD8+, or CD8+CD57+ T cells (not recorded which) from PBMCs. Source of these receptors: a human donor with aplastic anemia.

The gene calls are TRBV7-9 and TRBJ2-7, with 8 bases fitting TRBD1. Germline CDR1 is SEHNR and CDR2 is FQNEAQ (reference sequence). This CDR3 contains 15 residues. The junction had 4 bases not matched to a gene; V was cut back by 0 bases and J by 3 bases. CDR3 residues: CASSLATGVRYEQYF. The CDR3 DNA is TGTGCCAGCAGCTTAGCGACAGGGGTTCGCTACGAGCAGTACTTC.

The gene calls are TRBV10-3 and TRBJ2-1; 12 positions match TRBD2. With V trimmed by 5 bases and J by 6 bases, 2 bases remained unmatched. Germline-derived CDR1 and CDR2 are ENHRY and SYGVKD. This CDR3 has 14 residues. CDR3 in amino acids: CAISSSGGANEQFF. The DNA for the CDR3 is TGTGCCATCAGTTCTAGCGGGGGGGCCAATGAGCAGTTCTTC.

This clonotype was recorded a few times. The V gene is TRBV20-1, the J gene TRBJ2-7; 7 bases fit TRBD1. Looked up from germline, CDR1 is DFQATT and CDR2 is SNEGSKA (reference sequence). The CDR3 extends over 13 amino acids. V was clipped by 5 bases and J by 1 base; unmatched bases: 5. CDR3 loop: CSAARTGSYEQYF. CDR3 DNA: TGCAGTGCTGCCCGGACAGGTTCCTACGAGCAGTACTTC.

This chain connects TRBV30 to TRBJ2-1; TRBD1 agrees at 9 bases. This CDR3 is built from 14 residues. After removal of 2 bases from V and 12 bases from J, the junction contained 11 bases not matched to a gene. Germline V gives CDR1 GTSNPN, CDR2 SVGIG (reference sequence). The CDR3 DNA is TGTGCCTGGAGTCTTACAGGGGGCATCGATGGGCAGTTCTTC. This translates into CAWSLTGGIDGQFF. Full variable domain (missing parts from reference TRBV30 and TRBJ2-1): SQTIHQWPATLVQPVGSPLSLECTVEGTSNPNLYWYRQAAGRGLQLLFYSVGIGQISSEVPQNLSASRPQDRQFILSSKKLLLSDSGFYLCAWSLTGGIDGQFFGPGTRLTVL.

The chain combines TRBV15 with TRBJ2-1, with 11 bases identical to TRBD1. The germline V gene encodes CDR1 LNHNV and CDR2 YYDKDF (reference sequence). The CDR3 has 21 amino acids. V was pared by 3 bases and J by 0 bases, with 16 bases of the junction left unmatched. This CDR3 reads CATSSSRSGQGVTSSYNEQFF. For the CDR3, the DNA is TGTGCCACCAGCAGCTCCAGGTCGGGACAGGGGGTCACCTCCTCCTACAATGAGCAGTTCTTC. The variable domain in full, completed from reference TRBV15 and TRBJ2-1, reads DAMVIQNPRYQVTQFGKPVTLSCSQTLNHNVMYWYQQKSSQAPKLLFHYYDKDFNNEADTPDNFQSRRPNTSFCFLDIRSPGLGDTAMYLCATSSSRSGQGVTSSYNEQFFGPGTRLTVL.

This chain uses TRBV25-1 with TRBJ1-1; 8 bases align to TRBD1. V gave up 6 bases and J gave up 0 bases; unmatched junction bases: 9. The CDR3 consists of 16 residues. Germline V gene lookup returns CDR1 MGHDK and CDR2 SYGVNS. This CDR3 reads CASRPPGQVVNTEAFF. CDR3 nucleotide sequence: TGTGCCAGCAGGCCCCCGGGACAGGTAGTGAACACTGAAGCTTTCTTT.